This record looks at one T cell receptor beta chain sequence and its context. Its antigen is unidentified. The data derive from a study of identical twins. The length of the CDR3 is 13 residues. Trimming removed 5 bases from V and 0 bases from J, with 7 bases in between. The germline gives CDR1 DFQATT, CDR2 SNEGSKA (reference sequence). cDNA molecules carried unique molecular identifiers, and template switching added a universal primer site. Using its own MiXCR run on the 5' RACE reads, TCRdb lists one record per CDR3 protein. The sample has fewer than 550,000 distinct CDR3 sequences; roughly 13% are singletons. Study-wide findings and caveats: Cord blood beta clonotypes that were abundant carried fewer insertions, and memory repertoires showed no such trend. The authors drew conclusions from cross-sectional statistical analysis rather than following the same donors.

The donors were all healthy and Caucasian. These data also featured in a second study, about yellow fever vaccine responses in identical twins.

The sequence derives from a woman younger than 30 in good health. The specimen sequenced was CD4+ T cells sorted from blood. V usage is TRBV20-1 and J usage is TRBJ2-2; D is uncertain. The DNA for the CDR3 is TGCAGTGCTGAAGGGCCGAACACCGGGGAGCTGTTTTTT. Translated: CSAEGPNTGELFF.